This paragraph covers one T cell receptor beta chain sequence. The antigen is undetermined. The data are from a study of cytomegalovirus exposure and HLA in healthy donors. Findings and caveats of the study: Researchers had no immune exposure information except CMV serostatus available. TCR beta chains associated with HLA were, in a later analysis, more clonally expanded than equally common others. For most TCR sequences rarity was the rule, although some public TCRs occurred in many donors.

This PCR relied on a set of 60 Vbeta primers and 13 Jbeta primers. Generated by immunoSEQ multiplex PCR, the TCRdb table keeps only in-frame clones and is missing some. The sample holds tens of thousands of clones, roughly 79% seen once. Sequenced sample: PBMCs. The sequence came from a man between 45 and 60 years old in good health and CMV-seronegative.

The CDR3: CASRKRDRVSNEQFF. The CDR3 DNA reads as TGTGCCAGCAGAAAGAGGGACAGGGTATCCAATGAGCAGTTCTTC. The gene calls are TRBV25-1 and TRBJ2-1; 9 bases line up with TRBD1. V lost 6 bases, J lost 6 bases, and 9 bases stayed unmatched. The germline gives CDR1 MGHDK, CDR2 SYGVNS. The CDR3 extends over 15 amino acids.